The 13 T cell receptor beta chains below all came from one sample that was sequenced in a study of neurological immune-mediated disorders. Using its own MiXCR run on the 5' RACE reads, TCRdb lists one record per CDR3 protein. The table has about 60,000 distinct CDR3 sequences, more than 3% seen once. The source material was PBMCs. These receptors were obtained from a man aged 25-45 years with multiple sclerosis.

This clonotype came up many times. This CDR3 reads CSARGPAGYYNEQFF. The CDR3 nucleotides are TGCAGTGCTAGAGGTCCCGCGGGGTATTACAATGAGCAGTTCTTC. The gene calls are TRBV20-1 and TRBJ2-1; TRBD2 is a possible D gene (6 bases). The CDR3 loop spans 15 amino acids. CDR1 is DFQATT and CDR2 is SNEGSKA in the germline V gene (reference sequence). V was trimmed by 1 base and J by 4 bases, leaving 14 bases between them.

This clonotype was seen ten or more times. The chain couples TRBV7-6 to TRBJ1-4; D call uncertain. V was clipped by 2 bases and J by 7 bases, with 2 bases between them. This CDR3 region has 11 residues. The germline V gene encodes CDR1 SGHVS and CDR2 FNYEAQ. The CDR3 spells CASSLSEKLFF. CDR3 in DNA: TGTGCCAGCAGCTTAAGTGAAAAACTGTTTTTT.

The table lists this clonotype with many counts. The chain combines TRBV12-3 or TRBV12-4 with TRBJ2-3; D ambiguous. The ends were cut back, 6 bases at V and 3 bases at J, with 10 bases in the middle. This CDR3 comprises 13 residues. The CDR3 is CASSPDSTDTQYF. Written as DNA, the CDR3 is TGTGCCAGCAGCCCCGATAGTACAGATACGCAGTATTTT.

This clonotype appeared many times. The V call is TRBV20-1, the J call TRBJ2-1; 7 bases match TRBD2. V was pared by 0 bases and J by 7 bases, with 12 bases of the junction left unmatched. Germline V lookup: CDR1 DFQATT, CDR2 SNEGSKA (reference sequence). The CDR3 is 16 amino acids. The CDR3 loop is CSARDSGRTSLNEQFF. DNA for the CDR3: TGCAGTGCTAGAGATTCGGGCCGGACTAGTTTGAATGAGCAGTTCTTC.

This clonotype was counted many times. The chain has TRBV24-1 and TRBJ2-2; a possible D gene is TRBD1 (5 bases). CDR3 length: 15 residues. V was pared by 4 bases and J by 3 bases, with 11 bases between. The germline V gene encodes CDR1 KGHDR and CDR2 SFDVKD. The CDR3 DNA reads as TGTGCCACCAGTGACTCCCTAGGGGACACCGGGGAGCTGTTTTTT. This sequence encodes CATSDSLGDTGELFF.

This clonotype has at least ten counts. The J gene is TRBJ1-3, the V gene TRBV9, with no clear D. V was clipped by 0 bases and J by 0 bases, with 13 bases between them. Germline-derived CDR1 and CDR2 are SGDLS and YYNGEE. The CDR3 covers 17 residues. The CDR3 coding sequence is TGTGCCAGCAGCGTAGGACGGACGGATAGCTCTGGAAACACCATATATTTT. Protein product: CASSVGRTDSSGNTIYF.

This clonotype was observed many times. J is TRBJ1-1 and V is TRBV7-9; D ambiguous. The germline V gene encodes CDR1 SEHNR and CDR2 FQNEAQ (reference sequence). V was shortened by 4 bases and J by 4 bases, with 7 bases between the two germline ends. This CDR3 comprises 12 residues. CDR3 residues: CASSSIGTEAFF. The CDR3 bases are TGTGCCAGCAGCTCTATTGGCACTGAAGCTTTCTTT. The full variable domain, in which reference TRBV7-9 and TRBJ1-1 provide the parts outside the CDR3, is DTGVSQNPRHKITKRGQNVTFRCDPISEHNRLYWYRQTLGQGPEFLTYFQNEAQLEKSRLLSDRFSAERPKGSFSTLEIQRTEQGDSAMYLCASSSIGTEAFFGQGTRLTVV.

This clonotype was seen many times. This rearrangement joins TRBV27 to TRBJ1-2; no reliable D call. From germline, CDR1 is MNHEY and CDR2 SMNVEV (reference sequence). The germline V and J ends were trimmed by 4 bases and 12 bases, with 30 bases remaining between them. The CDR3 length is 17 residues. The CDR3 DNA reads as TGTGCCAGCAGTTCGCCATCGGAACCTACTCACGATTTGGAGGACACCTTC. This translates into CASSSPSEPTHDLEDTF.

This clonotype appeared many times. The chain employs TRBV14 and TRBJ1-2; D might be TRBD1 (5 bases). The CDR3 length is 13 residues. The V gene's germline CDR1 is SGHDN and CDR2 FVKESK. Trimming removed 4 bases at V and 4 bases at J, with 10 bases between. The CDR3 loop is CASSRTGVYGYTF. The CDR3 region has the DNA TGTGCCAGCAGCCGAACAGGAGTCTATGGCTACACCTTC.

This clonotype was seen repeatedly, ten times or more. The chain recombines TRBV6-5 with TRBJ2-1; 8 nucleotides match TRBD2. The CDR3 totals 15 residues. Germline trimming cut 6 bases from V and 7 bases from J; bases unmatched to any gene: 11. Germline V gene sequence: CDR1 MNHEY, CDR2 SVGAGI. CDR3 residues: CASRYASGGQNEQFF. CDR3 nucleotide sequence: TGTGCCAGCAGATACGCGAGCGGGGGTCAGAATGAGCAGTTCTTC.

This clonotype was seen repeatedly, ten times or more. The rearrangement joins TRBV27 to TRBJ2-1; 9 bases are shared with TRBD2. The V gene's germline CDR1 is MNHEY and CDR2 SMNVEV (reference sequence). This CDR3 comprises 14 residues. Germline trimming cut 3 bases from V and 10 bases from J; bases unmatched to any gene: 7. Here the CDR3 DNA reads TGTGCCAGCAGTTTGCGGGAGGGCCTAGGGGAGCAGTTCTTC. This gives the protein CASSLREGLGEQFF.

The sample holds many counts of this clonotype. J is TRBJ2-1 and V is TRBV4-1; TRBD2 aligns across 9 bases. The germline V gene has CDR1 MGHRA and CDR2 YSYEKL. The CDR3 sequence is 16 residues long. Germline trimming cut 3 bases from V and 6 bases from J; bases unmatched to any gene: 9. The chain's CDR3 is CASSHPLRGGRNEQFF. CDR3 DNA sequence: TGCGCCAGCAGCCACCCGTTGCGGGGGGGCCGCAATGAGCAGTTCTTC.

This clonotype was counted many times. The V call is TRBV20-1, the J call TRBJ1-1; no clear D. CDR1 DFQATT and CDR2 SNEGSKA come from the germline V gene (reference sequence). Trimming shortened V by 4 bases and J by 0 bases, and 15 bases separated the two germline ends. CDR3 length: 15 amino acids. DNA for the CDR3: TGCAGTGCTATATTCCCCGGGCGGATGAACACTGAAGCTTTCTTT. It yields the protein CSAIFPGRMNTEAFF.